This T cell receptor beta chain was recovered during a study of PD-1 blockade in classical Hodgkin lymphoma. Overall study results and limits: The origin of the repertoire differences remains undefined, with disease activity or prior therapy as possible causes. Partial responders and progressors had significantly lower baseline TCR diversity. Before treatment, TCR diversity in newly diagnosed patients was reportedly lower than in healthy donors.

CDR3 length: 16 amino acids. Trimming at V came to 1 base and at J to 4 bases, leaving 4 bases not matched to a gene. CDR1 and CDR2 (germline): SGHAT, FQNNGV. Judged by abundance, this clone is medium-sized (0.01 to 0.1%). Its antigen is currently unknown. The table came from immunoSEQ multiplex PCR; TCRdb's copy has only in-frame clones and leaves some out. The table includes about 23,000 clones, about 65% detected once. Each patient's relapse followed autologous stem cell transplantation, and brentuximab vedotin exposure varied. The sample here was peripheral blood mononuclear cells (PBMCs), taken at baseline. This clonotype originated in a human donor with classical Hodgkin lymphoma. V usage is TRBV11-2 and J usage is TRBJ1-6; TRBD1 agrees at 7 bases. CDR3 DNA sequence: TGTGCCAGCAGCTTAGGTAGGACAGGATATAATTCACCCCTCCACTTT. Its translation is CASSLGRTGYNSPLHF.